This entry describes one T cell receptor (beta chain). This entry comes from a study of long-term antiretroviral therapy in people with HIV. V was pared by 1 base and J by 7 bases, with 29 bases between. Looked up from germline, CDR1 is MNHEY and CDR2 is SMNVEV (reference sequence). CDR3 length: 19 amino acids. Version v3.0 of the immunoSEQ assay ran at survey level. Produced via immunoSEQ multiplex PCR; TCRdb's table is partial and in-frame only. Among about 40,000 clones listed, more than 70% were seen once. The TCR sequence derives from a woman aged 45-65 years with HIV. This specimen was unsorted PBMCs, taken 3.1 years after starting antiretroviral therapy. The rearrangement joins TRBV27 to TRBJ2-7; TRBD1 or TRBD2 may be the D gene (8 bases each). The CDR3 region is CASSLLSRGGDRSNREQYF. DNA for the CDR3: TGTGCCAGCAGTTTATTGTCTCGGGGGGGGGACAGGAGCAATCGGGAGCAGTACTTC.